One TCR beta chain is described in this entry. V shed 3 bases and J shed 3 bases, with 14 bases lying between them. The CDR3 runs to 14 residues. The germline V gene encodes CDR1 DFQATT and CDR2 SNEGSKA (reference sequence). With a J-beta primer mix and a sample-barcoded 5' primer, a second PCR ran about 7 to 12 cycles. TCRdb redid the calling of the 5' RACE reads with MiXCR, one entry per CDR3 protein. Of 1.8 million or so distinct CDR3 sequences detected, more than 35% appear once; the ten largest clones hold roughly 23%. These data come from a study of blood T cells in healthy people across ages. This sequence originates from a human donor in good health. This rearrangement joins TRBV20-1 to TRBJ1-1; D gene unclear. Sequenced: blood. In DNA form, the CDR3 reads TGCAGTGCTAGGGAATCCCCAACGGACACTGAAGCTTTCTTT. This encodes CSARESPTDTEAFF.